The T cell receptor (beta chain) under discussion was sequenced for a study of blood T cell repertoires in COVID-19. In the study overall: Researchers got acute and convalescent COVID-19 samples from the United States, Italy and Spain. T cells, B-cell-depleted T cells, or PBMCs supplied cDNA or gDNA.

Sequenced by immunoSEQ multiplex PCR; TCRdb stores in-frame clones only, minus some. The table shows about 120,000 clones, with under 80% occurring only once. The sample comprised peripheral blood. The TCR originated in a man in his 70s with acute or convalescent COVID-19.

The CDR3 sequence is CATSRDRTTYDGYTF. CDR3 sequence (DNA): TGTGCCACCAGCAGAGATCGAACAACGTACGATGGCTACACCTTC. The V call is TRBV15, the J call TRBJ1-2; D is unresolved. The germline V gene encodes CDR1 LNHNV and CDR2 YYDKDF (reference sequence). CDR3 length: 15 residues. V lost 0 bases to trimming and J lost 6 bases, with 14 bases between them.